These 20 T cell receptor beta chains were all obtained from the same sample, sequenced in a study of cytomegalovirus exposure and HLA in healthy donors. This PCR relied on a set of 60 Vbeta primers and 13 Jbeta primers. Repertoires were generated with immunoSEQ multiplex PCR, while TCRdb's copy carries only in-frame clones and drops some. The repertoire holds 150,000 to 200,000 clones, around 77% seen once, with around 2% in the top ten. Input material: PBMCs. These receptor sequences come from a man in his fifties or sixties in good health and CMV-seropositive.

V is TRBV14 and J is TRBJ1-4; D is possibly TRBD1 (6 bases). Germline lookup yields CDR1 SGHDN and CDR2 FVKESK. V dropped 1 base and J dropped 1 base, with 10 bases sitting between them. CDR3 length: 16 amino acids. Here the CDR3 reads CASSQVQGRTNEKLFF. The CDR3 nucleotides are TGTGCCAGCAGCCAAGTACAGGGCAGAACTAATGAAAAACTGTTTTTT.

The chain carries TRBV9 and TRBJ2-7; 11 bases agree with TRBD1. The CDR3 has 15 residues. Germline values: CDR1 SGDLS, CDR2 YYNGEE. Germline trimming cut 0 bases from V and 3 bases from J; bases unmatched to any gene: 2. The CDR3 DNA reads as TGTGCCAGCAGCGTAGGAGGGACAGGGGGCTACGAGCAGTACTTC. This translates into CASSVGGTGGYEQYF.

This chain connects TRBV28 to TRBJ2-7; 9 bases are a match to TRBD2. V dropped 2 bases and J dropped 7; count of bases not matched to a gene: 9. The germline gives CDR1 MDHEN, CDR2 SYDVKM. This CDR3 spans 15 amino acids. The CDR3 is CASSLKGLASEEQYF. In nucleotides, the CDR3 is TGTGCCAGCAGTTTAAAGGGACTAGCTTCGGAAGAGCAGTACTTC.

The chain uses TRBV15 and TRBJ1-5; D is ambiguous. CDR3 length: 13 residues. The V and J ends lost 2 bases and 1 base respectively, with 3 bases between them. Germline CDR1 and CDR2: LNHNV and YYDKDF (reference sequence). For the CDR3, the DNA is TGTGCCACCAGCAGAAGCAGCAATCAGCCCCAGCATTTT. This gives the protein CATSRSSNQPQHF.

CDR3 amino acids: CASSVRGNTEAFF. CDR3 sequence (DNA): TGTGCCAGCAGTGTCAGGGGGAACACTGAAGCTTTCTTT. This chain links TRBV6-5 with TRBJ1-1, with D possibly being TRBD1 (6 bases). This CDR3 is 13 amino acids long. Germline CDR1 and CDR2: MNHEY and SVGAGI. V was shortened by 5 bases and J by 1 base, with 8 bases between the two germline ends.

This sequence joins TRBV7-2 and TRBJ2-6; maybe TRBD2 (7 bases). The CDR3 extends over 17 amino acids. Germline CDR1 is SGHTA and CDR2 is FQGNSA. Trimming took off 8 bases at V and 0 bases at J, with 17 bases between the two ends. The CDR3, as DNA: TGTGCCAGCTGGTGGGGGGGGGCATCCTCTGGGGCCAACGTCCTGACTTTC. This encodes CASWWGGASSGANVLTF.

The V and J genes are TRBV5-1 and TRBJ2-7; D unresolved. The CDR3 covers 14 residues. Per germline, CDR1 SGHRS and CDR2 YFSETQ. Trimming stripped 0 bases from V and 6 bases from J, with 13 bases between. The CDR3 nucleotides are TGCGCCAGCAGCTTGGTGGGTCAAGCTAGCGAGCAGTACTTC. Its translation is CASSLVGQASEQYF.

This rearrangement joins TRBV7-9 to TRBJ1-1, with TRBD1 as a possible D gene (5 bases). The V end was cut by 5 bases, the J end by 1 base, with 17 bases between. Germline CDR1 reads SEHNR; CDR2 reads FQNEAQ (reference sequence). The CDR3 spans 16 residues. The CDR3 DNA follows: TGTGCCAGCAGCCCCGAACGGGGGGGTTCGAACACTGAAGCTTTCTTT. Its translation: CASSPERGGSNTEAFF. The full variable domain, with the rest looked up from reference TRBV7-9 and TRBJ1-1, is DTGVSQNPRHKITKRGQNVTFRCDPISEHNRLYWYRQTLGQGPEFLTYFQNEAQLEKSRLLSDRFSAERPKGSFSTLEIQRTEQGDSAMYLCASSPERGGSNTEAFFGQGTRLTVV.

The V and J genes are TRBV4-1 and TRBJ2-1, with D maybe TRBD1 (6 bases). V lost 0 bases and J lost 2, with 11 bases in between. Germline loops: CDR1 MGHRA, CDR2 YSYEKL. The CDR3 has 16 residues. CDR3 in amino acids: CASSQDSRTAYNEQFF. CDR3 DNA: TGCGCCAGCAGCCAAGATTCCAGGACAGCCTACAATGAGCAGTTCTTC.

The chain combines TRBV5-1 with TRBJ2-7; perhaps TRBD1 as D (6 bases). The germline gives CDR1 SGHRS, CDR2 YFSETQ. The V end lost 4 bases, the J end lost 0 bases, and 14 bases lay between the germline ends. This CDR3 is built from 15 residues. The CDR3 nucleotides read TGCGCCAGCAGCGGAGGACAGATGGGCTCCTACGAGCAGTACTTC. Its translation is CASSGGQMGSYEQYF.

V is TRBV7-6 and J is TRBJ1-4; D call uncertain. Germline CDR1 reads SGHVS; CDR2 reads FNYEAQ. Trimming stripped 5 bases from V and 4 bases from J, with 14 bases between. The CDR3 is 15 amino acids. DNA for the CDR3: TGTGCCAGCAGCCCCCGTGGAGGGATTAATGAAAAACTGTTTTTT. This gives the protein CASSPRGGINEKLFF.

CDR3 bases: TGTGCCAGCAGCCGCCGGGACACTAACTTCAACACCGGGGAGCTGTTTTTT. Its translation: CASSRRDTNFNTGELFF. The gene calls are TRBV11-2 and TRBJ2-2, with D perhaps matching TRBD1 (6 bases). The germline gives CDR1 SGHAT, CDR2 FQNNGV. Trimming stripped 5 bases from V and 2 bases from J, with 18 bases between. The CDR3 loop spans 17 amino acids.

This chain links TRBV5-1 with TRBJ2-3, with no clear D. The ends were cut back, 0 bases at V and 1 base at J, with 6 bases in the middle. Per the germline V gene, CDR1 is SGHRS and CDR2 is YFSETQ. The CDR3 is made up of 14 amino acids. CDR3 amino acids: CASSLAVRTDTQYF. In DNA, the CDR3 is TGCGCCAGCAGCTTGGCAGTCCGCACAGATACGCAGTATTTT.

In DNA, the CDR3 is TGTGCCAGCAGCTCGATGACTGATCTTCAAGAGACCCAGTACTTC. Its protein is CASSSMTDLQETQYF. The chain recombines TRBV7-6 with TRBJ2-5, with no clear D. CDR3 size: 15 residues. V lost 4 bases and J 2 bases, leaving 14 bases between the germline ends. The germline CDR1 and CDR2 sequences are SGHVS and FNYEAQ.

In its sample, this clone was seen a few times. This rearrangement joins TRBV6-1 to TRBJ2-5; D is possibly TRBD1 (5 bases). Trimming cost V 5 bases and J 4 bases, with 11 bases left between them. This CDR3 spans 13 amino acids. CDR1 is MNHNS and CDR2 is SASEGT in the germline V gene. CDR3 DNA sequence: TGTGCCAGCAGTCGTAGGGGTGGAGAGACCCAGTACTTC. Encoded protein: CASSRRGGETQYF.

The chain recombines TRBV30 with TRBJ2-3; the match to TRBD2 covers 7 bases. Trimming at V came to 0 bases and at J to 0 bases, leaving 3 bases not matched to a gene. Germline-derived CDR1 and CDR2 are GTSNPN and SVGIG (reference sequence). This CDR3 region has 15 residues. The CDR3 loop reads CAWSVGGRSTDTQYF. In DNA, the CDR3 is TGTGCCTGGAGTGTGGGAGGGAGGAGCACAGATACGCAGTATTTT.

This clone was seen a few times. This chain uses TRBV6-4 with TRBJ2-3, with D perhaps matching TRBD2 (6 bases). The germline CDR1 and CDR2 sequences are MRHNA and SNTAGT. CDR3 length equals 14 residues. V was trimmed by 4 bases and J by 3 bases, leaving 11 bases between them. This CDR3 reads CASSAGLPTDTQYF. The CDR3 bases are TGTGCCAGCAGTGCGGGACTCCCAACAGATACGCAGTATTTT.

The V call is TRBV5-4, the J call TRBJ1-2; TRBD1 matches at 8 bases. CDR1 SGHNT and CDR2 YYREEE come from the germline V gene (reference sequence). The CDR3 has 13 amino acids. V lost 0 bases and J lost 6; bases outside the gene matches: 1. Here the CDR3 DNA reads TGTGCCAGCAGCTTGGCAGGGGGCGATGGCTACACCTTC. It encodes CASSLAGGDGYTF.

The rearrangement joins TRBV2 to TRBJ2-5, with D possibly being TRBD2 (5 bases). The CDR3 contains 11 residues. V was clipped by 7 bases and J by 4 bases, with 7 bases between them. Germline V gives CDR1 SNHLY, CDR2 FYNNEI. In DNA form, the CDR3 reads TGTGCCAGCAAGGAGGTAGAGACCCAGTACTTC. Its translation is CASKEVETQYF.

This clone was recorded a few times. The chain carries TRBV19 and TRBJ2-7; 10 nucleotides match TRBD1. The trim removed 5 bases at V and 3 bases at J, leaving 4 bases unmatched. The CDR3 spans 14 residues. Germline values: CDR1 LNHDA, CDR2 SQIVND (reference sequence). CDR3 in DNA: TGTGCCAGTAGTTCCGGGACAGGGGTCTACGAGCAGTACTTC. The encoded protein is CASSSGTGVYEQYF.